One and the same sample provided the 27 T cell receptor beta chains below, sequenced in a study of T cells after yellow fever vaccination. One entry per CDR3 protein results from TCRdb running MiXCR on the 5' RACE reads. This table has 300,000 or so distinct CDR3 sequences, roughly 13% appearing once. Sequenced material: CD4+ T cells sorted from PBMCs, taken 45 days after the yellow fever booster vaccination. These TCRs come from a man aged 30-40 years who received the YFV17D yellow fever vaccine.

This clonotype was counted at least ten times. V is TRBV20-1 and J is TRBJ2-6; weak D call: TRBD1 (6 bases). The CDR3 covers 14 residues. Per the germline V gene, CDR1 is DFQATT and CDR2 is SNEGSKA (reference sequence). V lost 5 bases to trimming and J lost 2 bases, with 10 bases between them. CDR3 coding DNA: TGCAGTGCTCAGGGGCGCACTGGGGCCAACGTCCTGACTTTC. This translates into CSAQGRTGANVLTF.

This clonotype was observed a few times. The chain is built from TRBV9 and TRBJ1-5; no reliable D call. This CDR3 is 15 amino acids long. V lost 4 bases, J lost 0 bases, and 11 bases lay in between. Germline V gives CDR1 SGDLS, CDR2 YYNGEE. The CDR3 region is CASSFDGDSNQPQHF. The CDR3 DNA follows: TGTGCCAGCAGCTTCGATGGGGATAGCAATCAGCCCCAGCATTTT.

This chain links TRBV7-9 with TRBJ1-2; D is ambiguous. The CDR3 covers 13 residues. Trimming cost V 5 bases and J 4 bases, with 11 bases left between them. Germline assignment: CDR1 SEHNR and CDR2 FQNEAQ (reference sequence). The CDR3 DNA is TGTGCCAGCAGCCCGGGCGCAACCTATGGCTACACCTTC. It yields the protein CASSPGATYGYTF.

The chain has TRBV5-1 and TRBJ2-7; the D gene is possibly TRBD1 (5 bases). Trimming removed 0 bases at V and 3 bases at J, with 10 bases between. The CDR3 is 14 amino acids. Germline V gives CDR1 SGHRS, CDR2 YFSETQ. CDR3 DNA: TGCGCCAGCAGCTTGGCCCAGGGTCTCTACGAGCAGTACTTC. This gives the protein CASSLAQGLYEQYF. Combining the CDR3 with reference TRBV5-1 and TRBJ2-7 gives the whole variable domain KAGVTQTPRYLIKTRGQQVTLSCSPISGHRSVSWYQQTPGQGLQFLFEYFSETQRNKGNFPGRFSGRQFSNSRSEMNVSTLELGDSALYLCASSLAQGLYEQYFGPGTRLTVT.

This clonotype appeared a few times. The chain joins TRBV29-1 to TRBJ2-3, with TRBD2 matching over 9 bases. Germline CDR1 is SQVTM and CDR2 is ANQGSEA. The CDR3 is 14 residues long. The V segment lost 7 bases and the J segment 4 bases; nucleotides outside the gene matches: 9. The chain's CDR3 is CSAGPSGNSDTQYF. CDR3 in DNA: TGCAGCGCGGGCCCTAGCGGGAACTCAGATACGCAGTATTTT.

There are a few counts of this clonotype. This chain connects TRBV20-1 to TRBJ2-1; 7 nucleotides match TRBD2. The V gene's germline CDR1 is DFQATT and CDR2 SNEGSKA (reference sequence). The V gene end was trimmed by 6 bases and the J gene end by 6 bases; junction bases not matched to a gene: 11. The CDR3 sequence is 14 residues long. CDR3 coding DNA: TGCAGTGCCGCGGGACTACAATTATCCAATGAGCAGTTCTTC. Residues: CSAAGLQLSNEQFF.

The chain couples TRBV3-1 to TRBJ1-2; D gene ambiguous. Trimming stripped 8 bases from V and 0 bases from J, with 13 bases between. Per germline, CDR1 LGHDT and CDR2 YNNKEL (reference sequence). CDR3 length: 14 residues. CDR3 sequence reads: CASQKGRSNYGYTF. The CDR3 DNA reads TGTGCCAGCCAGAAGGGTCGGTCTAACTATGGCTACACCTTC.

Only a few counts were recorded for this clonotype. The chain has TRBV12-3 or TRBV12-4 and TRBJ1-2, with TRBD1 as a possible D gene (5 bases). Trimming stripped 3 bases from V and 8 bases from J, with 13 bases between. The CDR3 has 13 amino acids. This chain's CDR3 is CASSFEGSTGYTF. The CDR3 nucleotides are TGTGCCAGCAGTTTCGAGGGGAGTACCGGCTACACCTTC.

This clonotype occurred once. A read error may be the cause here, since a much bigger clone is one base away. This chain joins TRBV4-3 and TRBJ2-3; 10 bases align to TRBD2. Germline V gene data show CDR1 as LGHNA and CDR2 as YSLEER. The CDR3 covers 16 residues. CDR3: CASSQVGLADTYTQYF. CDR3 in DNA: TGCGCCAGCAGCCAAGTAGGACTAGCGGACACATATACGCAGTATTTT.

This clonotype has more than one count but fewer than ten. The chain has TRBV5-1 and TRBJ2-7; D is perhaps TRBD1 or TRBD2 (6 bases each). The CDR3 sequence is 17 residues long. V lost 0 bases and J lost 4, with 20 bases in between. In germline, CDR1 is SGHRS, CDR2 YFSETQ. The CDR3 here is CASSLGPTGASGYEQYF. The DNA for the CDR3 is TGCGCCAGCAGCTTGGGCCCCACGGGGGCTAGTGGGTACGAGCAGTACTTC.

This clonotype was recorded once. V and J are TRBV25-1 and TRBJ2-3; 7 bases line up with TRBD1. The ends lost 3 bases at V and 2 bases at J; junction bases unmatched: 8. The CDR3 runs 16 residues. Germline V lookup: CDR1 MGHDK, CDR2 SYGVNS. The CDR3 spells CASSDVGTALTDTQYF. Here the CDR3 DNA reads TGTGCCAGCAGTGATGTTGGGACAGCCCTCACAGATACGCAGTATTTT.

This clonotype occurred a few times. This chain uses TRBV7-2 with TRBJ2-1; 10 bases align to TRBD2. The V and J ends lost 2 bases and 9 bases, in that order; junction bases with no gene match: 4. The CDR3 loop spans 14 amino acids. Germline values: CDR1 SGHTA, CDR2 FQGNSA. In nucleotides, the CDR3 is TGTGCCAGCAGCTTACTAGCGGGAGTAGGTGAGCAGTTCTTC. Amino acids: CASSLLAGVGEQFF.

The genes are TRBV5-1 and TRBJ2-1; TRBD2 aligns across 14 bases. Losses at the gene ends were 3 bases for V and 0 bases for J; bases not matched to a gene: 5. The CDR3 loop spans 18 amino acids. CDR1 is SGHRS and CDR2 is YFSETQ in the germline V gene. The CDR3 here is CASSSPGTSGSSYNEQFF. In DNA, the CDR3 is TGCGCCAGCAGCTCCCCCGGGACTAGCGGGAGCTCCTACAATGAGCAGTTCTTC.

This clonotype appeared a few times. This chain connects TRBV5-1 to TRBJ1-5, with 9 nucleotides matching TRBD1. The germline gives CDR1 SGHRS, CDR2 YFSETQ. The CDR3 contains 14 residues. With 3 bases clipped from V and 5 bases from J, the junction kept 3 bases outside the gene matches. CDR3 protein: CASSWGQGDQPQHF. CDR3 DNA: TGCGCCAGCAGCTGGGGACAGGGCGATCAGCCCCAGCATTTT.

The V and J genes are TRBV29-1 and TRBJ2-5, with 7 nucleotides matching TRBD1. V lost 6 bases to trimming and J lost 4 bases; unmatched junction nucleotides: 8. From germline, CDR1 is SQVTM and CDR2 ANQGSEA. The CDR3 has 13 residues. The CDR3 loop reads CSVTTGFGETQYF. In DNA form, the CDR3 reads TGCAGCGTGACGACAGGGTTTGGAGAGACCCAGTACTTC.

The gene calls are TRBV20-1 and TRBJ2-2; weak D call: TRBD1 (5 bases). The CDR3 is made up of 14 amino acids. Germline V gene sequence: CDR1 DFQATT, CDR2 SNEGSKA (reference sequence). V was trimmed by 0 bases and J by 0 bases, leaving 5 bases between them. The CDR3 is CSAREGANTGELFF. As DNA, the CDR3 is TGCAGTGCTAGAGAAGGGGCGAACACCGGGGAGCTGTTTTTT.

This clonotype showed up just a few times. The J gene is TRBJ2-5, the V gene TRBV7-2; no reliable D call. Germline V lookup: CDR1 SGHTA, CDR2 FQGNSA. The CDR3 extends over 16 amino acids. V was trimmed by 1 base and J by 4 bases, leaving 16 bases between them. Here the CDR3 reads CASSLDLNGLGETQYF. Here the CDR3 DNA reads TGTGCCAGCAGCTTAGACTTAAACGGTTTGGGAGAGACCCAGTACTTC.

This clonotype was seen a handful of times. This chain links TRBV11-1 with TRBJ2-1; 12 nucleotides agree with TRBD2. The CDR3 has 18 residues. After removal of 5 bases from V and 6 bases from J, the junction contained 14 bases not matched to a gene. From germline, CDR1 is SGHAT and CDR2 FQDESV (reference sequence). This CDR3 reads CASSPVLSGLAGINEQFF. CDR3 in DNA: TGTGCCAGCAGCCCAGTGTTGTCAGGACTAGCGGGAATCAATGAGCAGTTCTTC.

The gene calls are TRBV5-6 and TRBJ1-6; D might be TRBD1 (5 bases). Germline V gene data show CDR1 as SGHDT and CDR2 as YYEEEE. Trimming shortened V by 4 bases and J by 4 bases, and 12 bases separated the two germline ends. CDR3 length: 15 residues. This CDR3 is CASSGPGLYNSPLHF. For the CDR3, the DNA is TGTGCCAGCAGCGGTCCGGGACTTTATAATTCACCCCTCCACTTT.

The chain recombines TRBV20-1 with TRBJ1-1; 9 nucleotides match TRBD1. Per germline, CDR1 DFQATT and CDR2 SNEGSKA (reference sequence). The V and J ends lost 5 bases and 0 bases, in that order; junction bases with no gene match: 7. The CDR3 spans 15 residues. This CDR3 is CSALTGGVMNTEAFF. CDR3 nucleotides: TGCAGTGCTCTTACAGGGGGCGTCATGAACACTGAAGCTTTCTTT.

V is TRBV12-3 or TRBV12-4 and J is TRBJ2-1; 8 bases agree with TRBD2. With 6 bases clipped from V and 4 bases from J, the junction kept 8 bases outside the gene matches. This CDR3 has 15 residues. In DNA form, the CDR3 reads TGTGCCAGCAGGGCTTCTAGCGGGCATTACAATGAGCAGTTCTTC. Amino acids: CASRASSGHYNEQFF.

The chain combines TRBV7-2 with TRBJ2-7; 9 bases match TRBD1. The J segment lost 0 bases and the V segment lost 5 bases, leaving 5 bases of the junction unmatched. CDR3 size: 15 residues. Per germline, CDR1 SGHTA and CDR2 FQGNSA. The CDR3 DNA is TGTGCCAGCAGCCATAGGACAGGGGCCTCCTACGAGCAGTACTTC. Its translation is CASSHRTGASYEQYF.

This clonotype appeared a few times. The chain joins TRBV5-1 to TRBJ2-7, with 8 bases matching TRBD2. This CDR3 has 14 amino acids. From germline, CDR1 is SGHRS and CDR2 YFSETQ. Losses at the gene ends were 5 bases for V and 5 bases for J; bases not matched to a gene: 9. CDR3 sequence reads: CASSMTGGPDEQYF. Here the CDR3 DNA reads TGCGCCAGCAGTATGACGGGAGGGCCGGACGAGCAGTACTTC.

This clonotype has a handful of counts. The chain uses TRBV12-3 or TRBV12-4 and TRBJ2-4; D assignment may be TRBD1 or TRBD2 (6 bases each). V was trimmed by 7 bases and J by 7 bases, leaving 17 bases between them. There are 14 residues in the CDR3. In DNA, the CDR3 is TGTGCCAGCAACCTGGGCGAGGGGGGCAACATTCAGTACTTC. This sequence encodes CASNLGEGGNIQYF.

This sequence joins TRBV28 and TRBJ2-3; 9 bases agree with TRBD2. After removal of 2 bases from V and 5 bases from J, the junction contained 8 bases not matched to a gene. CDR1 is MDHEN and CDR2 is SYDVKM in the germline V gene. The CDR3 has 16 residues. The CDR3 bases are TGTGCCAGCAGTTTACGCGGACTAGCGAGGGGAGATACGCAGTATTTT. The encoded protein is CASSLRGLARGDTQYF.

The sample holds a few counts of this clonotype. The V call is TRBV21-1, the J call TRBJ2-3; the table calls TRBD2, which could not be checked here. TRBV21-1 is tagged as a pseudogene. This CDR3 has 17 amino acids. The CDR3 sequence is CASSRSGGTARTDTQYF. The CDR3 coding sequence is TGTGCCAGCAGCCGCTCGGGGGGGACCGCTCGCACAGATACGCAGTATTTT.

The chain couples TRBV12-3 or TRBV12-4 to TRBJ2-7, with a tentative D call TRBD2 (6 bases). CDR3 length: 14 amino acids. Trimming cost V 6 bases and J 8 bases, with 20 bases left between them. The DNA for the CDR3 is TGTGCCAGCAGCCCGGTATCCGGGAGTAGTAAGCAGTACTTC. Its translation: CASSPVSGSSKQYF.